The 30 T cell receptor beta chains given below trace back to one sample, sequenced in a study of beta chain features in type 1 diabetes. Of the isolated RNA, all was reverse transcribed, and so the sequenced material was expressed TCRB transcripts. Data came from immunoSEQ multiplex PCR; TCRdb stores just in-frame clones and leaves some out. The data hold fewer than 250,000 clones, with about 70% observed a single time. Sequenced: naive CD4+ T cells from blood. The receptors shown here come from a man younger than 45 in good health.

The V call is TRBV19, the J call TRBJ2-7; D is possibly TRBD2 (6 bases). Trimming cost V 3 bases and J 3 bases, with 12 bases left between them. The CDR3 is made up of 14 amino acids. CDR1 LNHDA and CDR2 SQIVND come from the germline V gene (reference sequence). The CDR3 region is CASSIGGPGYEQYF. The CDR3 nucleotides are TGTGCCAGTAGTATCGGGGGACCTGGCTACGAGCAGTACTTC.

The rearrangement links TRBV9 to TRBJ2-5; 7 bases match TRBD1. This CDR3 region has 14 residues. V gave up 2 bases and J gave up 2 bases; unmatched junction bases: 3. Germline lookup yields CDR1 SGDLS and CDR2 YYNGEE. This CDR3 is CASSVTGQQETQYF. DNA for the CDR3: TGTGCCAGCAGCGTCACGGGACAGCAAGAGACCCAGTACTTC.

The rearrangement joins TRBV10-3 to TRBJ2-1; tentatively, D is TRBD2 (6 bases). Looked up from germline, CDR1 is ENHRY and CDR2 is SYGVKD. The germline V and J ends were trimmed by 5 bases and 7 bases, with 9 bases remaining between them. The CDR3 contains 12 residues. CDR3 in DNA: TGTGCCATCAGTCGGGACTCTAATGAGCAGTTCTTC. It yields the protein CAISRDSNEQFF.

The chain couples TRBV5-4 to TRBJ1-1; D is ambiguous. Trimming took 0 bases from V and 4 from J, leaving 7 bases between them. Looked up from germline, CDR1 is SGHNT and CDR2 is YYREEE (reference sequence). The CDR3 contains 13 residues. The CDR3 protein is CASSLGGPTEAFF. The CDR3 nucleotides are TGTGCCAGCAGCTTGGGAGGGCCCACTGAAGCTTTCTTT.

The chain uses TRBV5-4 and TRBJ2-1; D remains unclear. Germline lookup yields CDR1 SGHNT and CDR2 YYREEE (reference sequence). Trimming took 0 bases from V and 6 from J, leaving 4 bases between them. The CDR3 extends over 12 amino acids. CDR3 sequence: CASSLESNEQFF. CDR3 nucleotide sequence: TGTGCCAGCAGCTTGGAAAGCAATGAGCAGTTCTTC. Full variable domain (remainder filled in from reference TRBV5-4 and TRBJ2-1): ETGVTQSPTHLIKTRGQQVTLRCSSQSGHNTVSWYQQALGQGPQFIFQYYREEENGRGNFPPRFSGLQFPNYSSELNVNALELDDSALYLCASSLESNEQFFGPGTRLTVL.

The chain uses TRBV30 and TRBJ1-5, with 9 bases aligning to TRBD1. Germline lookup yields CDR1 GTSNPN and CDR2 SVGIG (reference sequence). V lost 5 bases, J lost 7 bases, and 9 bases stayed unmatched. The CDR3 extends over 14 amino acids. CDR3 protein: CAWSTGGNAQPQHF. CDR3 sequence (DNA): TGTGCCTGGTCGACAGGGGGTAATGCGCAGCCCCAGCATTTT.

This clone was seen a few times. The CDR3 end shows no conserved phenylalanine or tryptophan, and so a read error is likely. The chain has TRBV10-3 and TRBJ2-3, with TRBD1 as a possible D gene (6 bases). The CDR3 has 14 residues. Between the trimmed V and J ends, which lost 8 bases and 0 bases, there was a span of 12 bases. CDR1 is ENHRY and CDR2 is SYGVKD in the germline V gene. CDR3 bases: TGTGCCATCTCTCAGGGGTCTAGCACAGATACGCAGTATCTT. This gives the protein CAISQGSSTDTQYL.

The rearrangement joins TRBV6-6 to TRBJ1-1; tentatively, D is TRBD1 (6 bases). The CDR3 length is 13 residues. V was shortened by 6 bases and J by 5 bases, with 13 bases between the two germline ends. CDR1 MNHNY and CDR2 SVGAGI come from the germline V gene (reference sequence). CDR3 nucleotides: TGTGCCAGCAGCCCTGAGGGGACAACTGAAGCTTTCTTT. It translates to CASSPEGTTEAFF.

This clone was counted only a few times. V usage is TRBV30 and J usage is TRBJ1-2; unclear D gene. The CDR3 has 13 residues. Trimming removed 1 base at V and 0 bases at J, with 6 bases between. CDR1 and CDR2 (germline): GTSNPN, SVGIG (reference sequence). The CDR3 here is CAWSDFPNYGYTF. CDR3 nucleotide sequence: TGTGCCTGGAGTGACTTCCCTAACTATGGCTACACCTTC.

Regarding this clone: The germline gene is not matched at one end of the junction; a read error may be the cause. J is TRBJ2-1 and V is TRBV11-2, with D unclear. The CDR3 runs to 10 residues. Germline lookup yields CDR1 SGHAT and CDR2 FQNNGV. The CDR3 DNA is TGTGCCAGCAGCTTAGATGATCAGTTCTTC. Translation: CASSLDDQFF.

This clone appeared a few times. This sequence joins TRBV4-2 and TRBJ2-5; no clear D gene. This CDR3 region has 13 residues. Germline assignment: CDR1 LGHNA and CDR2 YNFKEQ. V lost 1 base to trimming and J lost 3 bases, with 6 bases between them. CDR3 bases: TGTGCCAGCAGCCAAGGCAAGGAAGAGACCCAGTACTTC. Protein sequence: CASSQGKEETQYF.

This clone is a singleton in its sample. The chain combines TRBV29-1 with TRBJ2-5, with a weak D call TRBD2 (6 bases). This CDR3 comprises 13 residues. The V gene lost 8 bases and the J gene lost 4 bases, with 17 bases spanning the gap. Per germline, CDR1 SQVTM and CDR2 ANQGSEA. The CDR3 is CSFPGRGGETQYF. The CDR3 nucleotides read TGCAGCTTCCCTGGGCGGGGAGGAGAGACCCAGTACTTC.

The chain has TRBV7-9 and TRBJ2-1, with 11 bases identical to TRBD2. The CDR3 has 18 amino acids. V trimming: 2 bases; J trimming: 8 bases; junction bases outside the gene matches: 14. Germline CDR1 reads SEHNR; CDR2 reads FQNEAQ (reference sequence). Here the CDR3 DNA reads TGTGCCAGCAGCTTATCAGCCAGACTAGCGGGGAACGGGCATGAGCAGTTCTTC. It translates to CASSLSARLAGNGHEQFF.

This chain links TRBV4-1 with TRBJ2-5; D may be TRBD1 (5 bases). Between the trimmed V and J ends, which lost 4 bases and 1 base, there was a span of 13 bases. The CDR3 has 15 amino acids. Germline CDR1 is MGHRA and CDR2 is YSYEKL. The DNA for the CDR3 is TGCGCCAGCAGCCGCCTACCAGGGATCCAAGAGACCCAGTACTTC. Translation gives CASSRLPGIQETQYF.

This clone was counted between two and nine times. The chain uses TRBV18 and TRBJ2-1, with D possibly TRBD2 on 5 matching bases. The CDR3 has 14 amino acids. Germline loops: CDR1 KGHSH, CDR2 LQKENI. The germline V and J ends were trimmed by 7 bases and 1 base, with 11 bases remaining between them. The CDR3 DNA is TGTGCCAGCTGCGGCGGGTCATCCTACAATGAGCAGTTCTTC. Translating it yields CASCGGSSYNEQFF.

This rearrangement joins TRBV30 to TRBJ1-1; tentative D call: TRBD1 (5 bases). The CDR3 is made up of 11 amino acids. Germline loops: CDR1 GTSNPN, CDR2 SVGIG (reference sequence). Trimming left V 2 bases short and J 11 bases short, with 12 bases between. CDR3 in DNA: TGTGCCTGGAGTAGGACACCAAGTGCTTTCTTT. Translating gives CAWSRTPSAFF.

A few counts support this clone. Other DNA sequences in the sample encode the same CDR3. This chain connects TRBV29-1 to TRBJ2-1, with D possibly TRBD2 on 5 matching bases. V gave up 4 bases and J gave up 0 bases, with 10 bases separating them. Germline V gene lookup returns CDR1 SQVTM and CDR2 ANQGSEA. The CDR3 runs to 14 residues. DNA for the CDR3: TGCAGCGTTGTGGCGGGCTTCTCCTACAATGAGCAGTTCTTC. This sequence encodes CSVVAGFSYNEQFF.

A word on this clone: The same CDR3 arises from other DNA sequences in this sample as well. The V call is TRBV7-9, the J call TRBJ2-3; D ambiguous. CDR1 and CDR2 from the germline V gene are SEHNR and FQNEAQ (reference sequence). The CDR3 extends over 11 amino acids. V gave up 3 bases and J gave up 6 bases, with 4 bases separating them. CDR3 in amino acids: CASSFRDTQYF. CDR3 nucleotide sequence: TGTGCCAGCAGCTTCCGGGATACGCAGTATTTT. The variable domain in full, completed from reference TRBV7-9 and TRBJ2-3, reads DTGVSQNPRHKITKRGQNVTFRCDPISEHNRLYWYRQTLGQGPEFLTYFQNEAQLEKSRLLSDRFSAERPKGSFSTLEIQRTEQGDSAMYLCASSFRDTQYFGPGTRLTVL.

The J gene is TRBJ1-6, the V gene TRBV5-1; D perhaps matches TRBD1 (6 bases). The V gene's germline CDR1 is SGHRS and CDR2 YFSETQ. The CDR3 extends over 15 amino acids. Between the trimmed V and J ends, which lost 0 bases and 7 bases, there was a span of 11 bases. DNA of the CDR3: TGCGCCAGCAGCTTGGAAGGGGGTCGCAATTCACCCCTCCACTTT. Translating it yields CASSLEGGRNSPLHF.

V gene TRBV7-2 combines with J gene TRBJ2-7; possible D gene TRBD2, 5 bases. The CDR3 extends over 12 amino acids. V lost 6 bases, J lost 3 bases, and 9 bases lay in between. Germline V gives CDR1 SGHTA, CDR2 FQGNSA. The CDR3 reads CASREAGYEQYF. CDR3 nucleotides: TGTGCCAGCAGAGAGGCGGGCTACGAGCAGTACTTC.

The chain links TRBV7-2 to TRBJ2-7; possibly TRBD2 for D (5 bases). The CDR3 has 14 amino acids. Trimming left V 1 base short and J 3 bases short, with 10 bases between. Germline V lookup: CDR1 SGHTA, CDR2 FQGNSA. CDR3 bases: TGTGCCAGCAGCTTAGTGCCGGGAAGCTACGAGCAGTACTTC. This sequence encodes CASSLVPGSYEQYF.

This clone occurred a few times. The chain is built from TRBV29-1 and TRBJ2-2; D perhaps matches TRBD1 (6 bases). The CDR3 runs to 13 residues. Germline V gives CDR1 SQVTM, CDR2 ANQGSEA. V was trimmed by 3 bases and J by 5 bases, leaving 10 bases between them. CDR3 sequence (DNA): TGCAGCGTTGACAGGGGTCTAACCGGGGAGCTGTTTTTT. It specifies CSVDRGLTGELFF.

This clone was detected only a few times. The V gene is TRBV29-1, the J gene TRBJ2-1; D unclear. V dropped 5 bases and J dropped 5 bases, with 7 bases sitting between them. Germline-derived CDR1 and CDR2 are SQVTM and ANQGSEA. This CDR3 has 11 amino acids. The CDR3 nucleotides are TGCAGCGTTAGGCTAAACAATGAGCAGTTCTTC. This encodes CSVRLNNEQFF.

The chain carries TRBV13 and TRBJ1-3; possibly TRBD1 for D (5 bases). The CDR3 is made up of 14 amino acids. V was clipped by 2 bases and J by 4 bases, with 9 bases between them. Germline loops: CDR1 PRHDT, CDR2 FYEKMQ (reference sequence). The CDR3 loop is CASSLYRDGNTIYF. In DNA, the CDR3 is TGTGCCAGCAGCTTATATAGGGACGGAAACACCATATATTTT.

This rearrangement joins TRBV12-2 to TRBJ1-2; the table's D call of TRBD1 was not tested on the DNA. TRBV12-2 is flagged as a pseudogene. CDR3 size: 12 residues. The CDR3, as DNA: TGTGCAAGTCGCAAGACAGGGAGCGGCTACACCTTC. Its protein is CASRKTGSGYTF.

This clone was found once. The chain couples TRBV29-1 to TRBJ2-1; D is undetermined. V lost 4 bases and J lost 9, with 16 bases in between. The germline V gene has CDR1 SQVTM and CDR2 ANQGSEA. The CDR3 covers 13 residues. The DNA for the CDR3 is TGCAGCGTTGCAAAGCGAGCAAACGGTGAGCAGTTCTTC. Its translation is CSVAKRANGEQFF.

The CDR3 DNA is TGTGCCTGGAGTGTAGGGACATCCAGGAGCTCCTACGAGCAGTACTTC. Translating gives CAWSVGTSRSSYEQYF. The J gene is TRBJ2-7, the V gene TRBV30; D is possibly TRBD1 (6 bases). Per the germline V gene, CDR1 is GTSNPN and CDR2 is SVGIG (reference sequence). Trimming removed 0 bases at V and 0 bases at J, with 15 bases between. CDR3 size: 16 residues.

V gene TRBV10-3 combines with J gene TRBJ1-2; D is uncertain. The V end was cut by 2 bases, the J end by 0 bases, with 1 base between. This CDR3 is 12 amino acids long. CDR1 ENHRY and CDR2 SYGVKD come from the germline V gene. CDR3: CAISEANYGYTF. Written as DNA, the CDR3 is TGTGCCATCAGTGAGGCTAACTATGGCTACACCTTC.

The rearrangement joins TRBV5-1 to TRBJ2-7; D is tentatively TRBD1 or TRBD2 (6 bases each). V was clipped by 4 bases and J by 3 bases, with 14 bases between them. Per germline, CDR1 SGHRS and CDR2 YFSETQ. This CDR3 comprises 14 residues. The CDR3 is CASSGGGSLYEQYF. CDR3 DNA sequence: TGCGCCAGCAGCGGAGGGGGAAGCCTCTACGAGCAGTACTTC.

The rearrangement links TRBV27 to TRBJ1-2, with 8 bases matching TRBD1. The germline gives CDR1 MNHEY, CDR2 SMNVEV (reference sequence). The CDR3 covers 14 residues. J gave up 2 bases and V 4 bases, and 3 bases lay outside the gene matches. The CDR3 reads CASSSRQGNYGYTF. The CDR3 DNA reads TGTGCCAGCAGTTCTAGACAGGGGAACTATGGCTACACCTTC.